This T cell receptor beta chain was documented in a study of CDR3 diversity in severe acne. Germline V CDR1 and CDR2: SNHLY, FYNNEI. The CDR3 runs 13 residues. Via MiXCR, TCRdb re-called the PCR reads, giving one row per CDR3 protein. Here the sample spans more than 80,000 distinct CDR3 sequences, around 47% being singletons. V usage is TRBV2 and J usage is TRBJ2-7; the D is unclear. TRBJ2-1 explains the end of the DNA better; the J call may be wrong. The sequence was collected from a male donor with severe acne vulgaris. Sequencing was done on a sample of blood. The CDR3 loop is CARGNVRLNEQFF. The CDR3 DNA reads TGTGCCAGGGGCAACGTGAGACTCAATGAGCAGTTCTTC.